Shown below are 4 T cell receptor beta chains from a single sample sequenced in a study of OX40 agonist ivuxolimab in advanced cancers. Libraries were constructed by the immunoSEQ multiplex PCR assay. TCRdb holds this immuneACCESS table with in-frame rearrangements only. Some clones are missing; in checked studies, unresolved V genes explain under half, and the rest has no known cause. Within this sample are 25,000 to 35,000 clones, with 80% to 90% of them counted one time only. The top ten hold about 38% of the sample. The starting material was CD4+ or CD8+ T cells sorted from blood, obtained in a trial of the OX40 agonist ivuxolimab. These receptors originate from an adult with an advanced solid tumor such as melanoma, head and neck, liver or kidney cancer.

This chain connects TRBV7-6 to TRBJ1-4; unclear D gene. The V and J ends lost 5 bases and 8 bases respectively, with 15 bases between them. This CDR3 is built from 14 residues. Germline assignment: CDR1 SGHVS and CDR2 FNYEAQ. CDR3 nucleotides: TGTGCCAGCAGCCGTGATTTTATTGGGGAAAAACTGTTTTTT. The encoded protein is CASSRDFIGEKLFF.

V gene TRBV4-2 combines with J gene TRBJ2-1; the match to TRBD2 covers 12 bases. The V segment lost 0 bases and the J segment 5 bases; nucleotides outside the gene matches: 2. This CDR3 region has 16 residues. The germline V gene has CDR1 LGHNA and CDR2 YNFKEQ. The CDR3 region has the DNA TGTGCCAGCAGCCAAGACCTAGCGGGAGGGGACAATGAGCAGTTCTTC. Residues: CASSQDLAGGDNEQFF.

The DNA of the CDR3 is TGTGCCAGCAGCCCTCATAATTTGGAAGTCGTTAGCTACGAGCAGTACTTC. Protein product: CASSPHNLEVVSYEQYF. V gene TRBV5-4 combines with J gene TRBJ2-7; the D is unclear. Trimming pared 4 bases from V and 3 bases from J, leaving 23 bases between. The CDR3 covers 17 residues. From germline, CDR1 is SGHNT and CDR2 YYREEE (reference sequence).

The chain links TRBV29-1 to TRBJ2-3; maybe TRBD2 (6 bases). Germline V gives CDR1 SQVTM, CDR2 ANQGSEA. This CDR3 has 13 amino acids. Trimming pared 2 bases from V and 9 bases from J, leaving 15 bases between. The CDR3 nucleotides read TGCAGCGTTGAACCGCTACTAGCTGACACGCAGTATTTT. This translates into CSVEPLLADTQYF.